Sequencing of this TCR beta chain was carried out in a study of shared clonotypes between healthy human individuals (dated by TCRdb to between 2020 and 2021). Some background on the complete study: The cohort comprised a couple of women and a few men aged 18 to 49 years. For each donor, CD4 naive and CD4 memory were each given three plates, CD8 naive was given two plates, and CD8 memory was given one plate. To estimate repertoire size and how much clonotypes are shared between individuals, the study performed deep sequencing of blood TCR repertoires from roughly five healthy adults. To increase sequencing depth and limit assay-specific biases, different laboratories used diverse techniques to prepare libraries and sequence TCR repertoires. Per donor, leukapheresis produced somewhere between about 0.94 and 9 billion PBMCs.

In this sample, this clone turned up once. Its specific antigen is unknown. Within one base of it there is no much larger clone, and no base qualities were kept. Study-level results and caveats: Approximately 5% of naive CD4, 3.5% of naive CD8, roughly 2.4% of memory CD4, and about 0.4% of memory CD8 clonotypes were shared across several donors. Larger estimated clonotype richness was generally found for naive subsets than for memory subsets. Only blood was sampled, and tissue TCR repertoires likely differ from those in blood. Compared with non-shared clonotypes, clonotypes shared by all four sorted-subset donors had higher generation probabilities. Because the study included only a small number of donors, the genetic and exposure-history diversity represented was limited. Based on pairwise subsampling, the degree of clonotype sharing among donors was expected to be affected by sequencing depth. Incomplete sequencing was indicated by rarefaction of sorted-subset datasets, despite the large sequencing depth.

Using the deep immunoSEQ assay, TCR CDR3 regions were amplified from genomic DNA by multiplex PCR. Extracted genomic DNA from each cell subset was distributed evenly across all wells of several immunoSEQ 96-well plates, and each plate was treated as a replicate. For sorted subsets, approximately 210 ng of genomic DNA, equivalent to 25,000 to 35,000 T cell genomes, went into each replicate PCR. Purified libraries were measured with a Qubit 3.0 fluorometer, size-checked on a Bioanalyzer 2100, and measured again with the KAPA Library Quantification kit. Every immunoSEQ 96-well plate was sequenced on a separate single-read 150-cycle Illumina NextSeq 550 flow cell. Concerning the study's data processing: Because the immunoSEQ output included only junctional sequences and no quality scores, the filtering could not be the same as the filtering used for full-length reads. To assign V/J genes and CDR3, sequences were annotated against IMGT germline references using PyIR, a Python wrapper for IgBLAST v1.9. Reads were removed for weak V/J assignments (E-value above 1e-6), missing CDR3, stop codons, out-of-frame junctions, or ambiguous translated residues. V3J clonotypes were defined as sequences sharing the same inferred V gene, J gene, and CDR3 amino acid sequence. Percentage overlap between repertoires was calculated by dividing the number of shared unique clonotypes by the size of the smaller repertoire. Repertoire richness was assessed with RTK rarefaction, the Chao1 estimator, and Recon v2.1 estimates of unobserved clonotypes. For all TCRbeta clonotypes obtained by the gDNA method from four donors, generation probabilities were computed with OLGA. The clones in this table, taken by TCRdb from immuneACCESS, are in-frame only. Not every clone is retained; where verified, under half of the shortfall comes from an unresolved V gene, and the cause of the rest is unknown. Clone size and V and J calls were adopted from that table, with D and trimming inferred from the DNA. This sample comprises nearly 2 million clones, just under 95% of them detected only once. The top ten constitute more than 0.9% of the sample.

CD8 naive samples were obtained by positive selection for CCR7 among CD45RO-negative cells, yielding a CD45RA+CCR7+ population from which TemRA cells were excluded. The donors were healthy, HIV-negative adults with no recently reported acute infections or vaccinations. Every donor was a Caucasian adult residing in Nashville, Tennessee, USA. Blood was collected by leukapheresis, and PBMCs were isolated by Ficoll-Histopaque density gradient centrifugation and then cryopreserved in liquid nitrogen vapor phase. Analytical flow cytometry was used to check the purity and quantity of each magnetically sorted T cell population. Genomic DNA was isolated from each sorted fraction and quantified by UV absorbance on a Nanodrop 2000c. From the cysteine through the phenylalanine, the CDR3 covers 18 amino acids. The CDR3 DNA has 54 bases and is translated from base 1. The germline V gene yields SGHTA for CDR1 and FQGNSA for CDR2. V trim: 3 bases; J trim: 9 bases; unmatched bases: 16.

The chain is encoded by TRBV7-2 joined to TRBJ2-1; TRBD2 aligns with 11 central bases. The sequenced sample consisted of naive CD8+ T cells sorted from blood. The sample's cell subset or site label, decoded: CD45RA+CCR7+. The receptor was derived from a man younger than 35 in good health. The CDR3 protein sequence reads: CASSFPLLTSGRVTEQFF. The nucleotide sequence reads as follows: TGTGCCAGCAGCTTCCCACTCCTCACTAGCGGGAGAGTCACTGAGCAGTTCTTC. Supplemented by the reference TRBV7-2 and TRBJ2-1 proteins around the CDR3, the complete variable domain is GAGVSQSPSNKVTEKGKDVELRCDPISGHTALYWYRQSLGQGLEFLIYFQGNSAPDKSGLPSDRFSAERTGGSVSTLTIQRTQQEDSAVYLCASSFPLLTSGRVTEQFFGPGTRLTVL.